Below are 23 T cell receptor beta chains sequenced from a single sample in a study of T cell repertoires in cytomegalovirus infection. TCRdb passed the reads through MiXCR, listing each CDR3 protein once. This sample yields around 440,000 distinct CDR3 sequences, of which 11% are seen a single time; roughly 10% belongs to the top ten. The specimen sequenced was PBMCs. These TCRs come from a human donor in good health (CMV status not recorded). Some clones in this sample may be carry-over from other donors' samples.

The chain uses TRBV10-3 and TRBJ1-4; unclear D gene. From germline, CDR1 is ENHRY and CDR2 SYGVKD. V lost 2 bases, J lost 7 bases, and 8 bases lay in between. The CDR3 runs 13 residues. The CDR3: CAISEIRAEKLFF. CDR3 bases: TGTGCCATCAGTGAGATACGGGCTGAAAAACTGTTTTTT.

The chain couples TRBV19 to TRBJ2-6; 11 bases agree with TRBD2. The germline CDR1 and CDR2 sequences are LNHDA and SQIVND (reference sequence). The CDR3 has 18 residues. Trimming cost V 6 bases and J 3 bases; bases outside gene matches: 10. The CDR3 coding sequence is TGTGCCAGTAGCAACCATCTAGCGGGAGGTTTTGGGGCCAACGTCCTGACTTTC. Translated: CASSNHLAGGFGANVLTF.

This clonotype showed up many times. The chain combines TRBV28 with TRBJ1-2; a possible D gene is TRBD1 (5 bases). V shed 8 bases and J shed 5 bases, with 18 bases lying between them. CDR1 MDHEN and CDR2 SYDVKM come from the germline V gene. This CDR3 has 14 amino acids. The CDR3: CASGVGGDLYGYTF. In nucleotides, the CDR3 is TGTGCCAGCGGCGTGGGGGGGGATCTTTATGGCTACACCTTC.

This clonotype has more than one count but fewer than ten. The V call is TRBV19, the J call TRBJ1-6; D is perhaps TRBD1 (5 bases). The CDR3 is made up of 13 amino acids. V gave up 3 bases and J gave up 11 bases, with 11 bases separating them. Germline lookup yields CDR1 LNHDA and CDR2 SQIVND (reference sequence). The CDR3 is CASSIQGRAPLHF. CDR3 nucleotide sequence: TGTGCCAGTAGTATTCAGGGACGGGCACCCCTCCACTTT.

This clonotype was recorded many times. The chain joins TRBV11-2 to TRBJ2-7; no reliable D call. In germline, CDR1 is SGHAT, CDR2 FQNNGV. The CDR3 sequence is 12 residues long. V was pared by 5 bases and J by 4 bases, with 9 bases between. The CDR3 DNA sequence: TGTGCCAGCAGCAAGACCCTTTACGAGCAGTACTTC. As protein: CASSKTLYEQYF.

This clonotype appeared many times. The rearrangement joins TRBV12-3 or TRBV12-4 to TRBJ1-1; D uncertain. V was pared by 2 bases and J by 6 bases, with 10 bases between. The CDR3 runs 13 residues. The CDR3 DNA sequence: TGTGCCAGCAGTTTAAAGATAGTCTCTGAAGCTTTCTTT. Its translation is CASSLKIVSEAFF.

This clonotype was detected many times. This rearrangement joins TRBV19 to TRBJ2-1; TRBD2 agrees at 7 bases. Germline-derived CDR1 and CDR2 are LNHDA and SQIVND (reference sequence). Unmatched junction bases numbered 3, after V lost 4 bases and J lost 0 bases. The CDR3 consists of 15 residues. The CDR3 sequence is CASSTSSGSYNEQFF. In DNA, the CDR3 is TGTGCCAGTAGTACATCTAGCGGCTCCTACAATGAGCAGTTCTTC.

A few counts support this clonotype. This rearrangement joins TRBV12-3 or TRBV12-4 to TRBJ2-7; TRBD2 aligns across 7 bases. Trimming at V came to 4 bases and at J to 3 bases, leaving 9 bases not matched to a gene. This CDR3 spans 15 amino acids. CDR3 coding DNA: TGTGCCAGCAGTTGGACCTCTAGCGGCCACTACGAGCAGTACTTC. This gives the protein CASSWTSSGHYEQYF.

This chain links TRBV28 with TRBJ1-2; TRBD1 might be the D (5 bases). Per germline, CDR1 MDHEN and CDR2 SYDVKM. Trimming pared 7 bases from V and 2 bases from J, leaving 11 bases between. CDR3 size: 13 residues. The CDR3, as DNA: TGTGCCAGCATTCTAACAGGAAACTATGGCTACACCTTC. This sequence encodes CASILTGNYGYTF.

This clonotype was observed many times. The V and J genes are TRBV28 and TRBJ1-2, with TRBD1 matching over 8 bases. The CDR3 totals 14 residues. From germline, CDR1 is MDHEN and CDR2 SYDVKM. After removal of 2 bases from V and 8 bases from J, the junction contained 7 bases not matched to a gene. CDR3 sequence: CASSLRTGLRGYTF. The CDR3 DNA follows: TGTGCCAGCAGTTTAAGGACAGGGTTGCGCGGCTACACCTTC.

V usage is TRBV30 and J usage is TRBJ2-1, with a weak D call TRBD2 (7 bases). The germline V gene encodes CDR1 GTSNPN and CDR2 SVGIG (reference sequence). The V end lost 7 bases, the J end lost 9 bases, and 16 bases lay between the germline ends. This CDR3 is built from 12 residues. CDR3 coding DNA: TGTGCCTCCGGGGAGGGGGTCGCTGAGCAGTTCTTC. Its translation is CASGEGVAEQFF.

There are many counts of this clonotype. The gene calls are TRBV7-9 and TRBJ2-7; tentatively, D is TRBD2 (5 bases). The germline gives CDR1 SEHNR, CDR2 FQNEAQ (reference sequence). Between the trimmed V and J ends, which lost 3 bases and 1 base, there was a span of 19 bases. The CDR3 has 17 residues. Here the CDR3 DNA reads TGTGCCAGCAGCTTGATCCCCAGAGCGGAGAAGTCCTACGAGCAGTACTTC. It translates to CASSLIPRAEKSYEQYF.

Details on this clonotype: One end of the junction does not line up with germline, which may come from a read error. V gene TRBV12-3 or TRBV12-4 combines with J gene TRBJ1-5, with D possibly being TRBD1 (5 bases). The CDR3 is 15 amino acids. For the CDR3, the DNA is TGTGCCAGCAGTTTCGCCTATTGGGGCCAGCAGCGCCAGCATTTT. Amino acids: CASSFAYWGQQRQHF.

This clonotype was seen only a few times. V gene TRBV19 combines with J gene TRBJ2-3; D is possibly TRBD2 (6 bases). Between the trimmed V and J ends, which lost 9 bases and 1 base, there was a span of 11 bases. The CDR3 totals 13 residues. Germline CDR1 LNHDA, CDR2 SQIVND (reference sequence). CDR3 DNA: TGTGCCAGCGCGGGACTCCGCACAGATACGCAGTATTTT. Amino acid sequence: CASAGLRTDTQYF.

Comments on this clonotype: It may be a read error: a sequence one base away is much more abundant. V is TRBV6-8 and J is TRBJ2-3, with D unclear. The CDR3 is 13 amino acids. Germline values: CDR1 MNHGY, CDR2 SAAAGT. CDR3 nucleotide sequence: TGTGCCAGCAGAGTTACATCTAAAGATACGCGGTATTTT. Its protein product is CASRVTSKDTRYF.

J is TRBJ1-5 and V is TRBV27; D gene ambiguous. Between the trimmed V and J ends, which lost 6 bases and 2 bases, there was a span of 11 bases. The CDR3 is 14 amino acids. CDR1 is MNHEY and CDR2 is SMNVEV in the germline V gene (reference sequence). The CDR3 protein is CASSLLGCNQPQHF. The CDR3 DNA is TGTGCCAGCAGCCTCCTTGGGTGCAATCAGCCCCAGCATTTT.

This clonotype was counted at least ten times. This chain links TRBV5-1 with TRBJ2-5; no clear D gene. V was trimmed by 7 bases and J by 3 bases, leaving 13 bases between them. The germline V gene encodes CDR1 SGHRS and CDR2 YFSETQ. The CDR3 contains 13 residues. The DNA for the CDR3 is TGCGCCAGCCAGCCCCTTCTGGAAGAGACCCAGTACTTC. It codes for CASQPLLEETQYF.

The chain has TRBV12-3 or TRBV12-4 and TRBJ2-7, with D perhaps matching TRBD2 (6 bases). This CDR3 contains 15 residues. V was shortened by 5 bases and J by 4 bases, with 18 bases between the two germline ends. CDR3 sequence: CASSPRDSPEYEQYF. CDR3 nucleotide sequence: TGTGCCAGCAGTCCCCGGGACTCTCCGGAATACGAGCAGTACTTC.

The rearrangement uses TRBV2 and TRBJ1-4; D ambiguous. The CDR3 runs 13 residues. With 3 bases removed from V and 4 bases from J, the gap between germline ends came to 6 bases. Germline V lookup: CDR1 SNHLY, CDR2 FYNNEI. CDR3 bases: TGTGCCAGCAGTGATCGCCTTAATGAAAAACTGTTTTTT. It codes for CASSDRLNEKLFF.

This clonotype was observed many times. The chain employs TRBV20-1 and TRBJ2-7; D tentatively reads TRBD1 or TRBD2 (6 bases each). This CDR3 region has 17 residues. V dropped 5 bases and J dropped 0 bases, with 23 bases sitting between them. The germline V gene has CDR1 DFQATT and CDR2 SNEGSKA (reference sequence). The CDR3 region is CSAEGGFGTFVSYEQYF. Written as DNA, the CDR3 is TGCAGTGCTGAGGGGGGTTTTGGGACATTCGTCTCCTACGAGCAGTACTTC.

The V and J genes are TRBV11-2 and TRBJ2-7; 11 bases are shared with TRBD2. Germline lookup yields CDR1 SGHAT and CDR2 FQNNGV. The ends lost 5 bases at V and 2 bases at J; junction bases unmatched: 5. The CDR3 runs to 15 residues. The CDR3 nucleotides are TGTGCCAGCAGCACAACTAGCGGGGGAACCTACGAGCAGTACTTC. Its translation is CASSTTSGGTYEQYF.

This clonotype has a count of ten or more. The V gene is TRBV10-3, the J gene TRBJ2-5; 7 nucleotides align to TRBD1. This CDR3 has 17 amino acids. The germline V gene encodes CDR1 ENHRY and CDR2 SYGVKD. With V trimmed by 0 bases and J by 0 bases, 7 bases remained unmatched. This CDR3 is CAISESSSRGYQETQYF. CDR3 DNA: TGTGCCATCAGTGAGTCGAGTAGCAGGGGGTACCAAGAGACCCAGTACTTC.

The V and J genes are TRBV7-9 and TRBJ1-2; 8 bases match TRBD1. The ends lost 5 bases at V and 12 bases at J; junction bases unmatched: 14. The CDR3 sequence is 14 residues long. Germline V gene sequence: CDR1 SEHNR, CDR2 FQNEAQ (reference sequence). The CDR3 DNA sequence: TGTGCCAGCAGCGACCAGGGGGCCAGGGGTCTTAACACCTTC. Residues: CASSDQGARGLNTF.